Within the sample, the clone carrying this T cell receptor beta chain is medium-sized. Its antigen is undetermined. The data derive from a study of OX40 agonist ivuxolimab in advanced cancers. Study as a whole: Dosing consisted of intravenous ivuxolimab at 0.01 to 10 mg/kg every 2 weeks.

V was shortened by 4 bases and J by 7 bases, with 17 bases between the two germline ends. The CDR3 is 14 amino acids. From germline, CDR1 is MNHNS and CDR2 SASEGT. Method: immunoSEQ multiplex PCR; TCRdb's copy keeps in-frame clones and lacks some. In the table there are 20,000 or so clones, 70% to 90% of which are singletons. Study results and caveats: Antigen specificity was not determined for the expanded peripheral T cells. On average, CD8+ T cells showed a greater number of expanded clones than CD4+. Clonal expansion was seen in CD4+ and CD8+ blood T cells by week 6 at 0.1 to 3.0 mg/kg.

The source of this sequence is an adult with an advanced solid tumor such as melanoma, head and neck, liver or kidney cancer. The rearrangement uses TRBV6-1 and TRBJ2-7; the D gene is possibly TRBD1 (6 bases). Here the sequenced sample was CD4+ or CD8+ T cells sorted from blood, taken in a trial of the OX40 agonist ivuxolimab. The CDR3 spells CASSGGTWIGEQYF. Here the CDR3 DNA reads TGTGCCAGCAGTGGGGGGACATGGATTGGGGAGCAGTACTTC.